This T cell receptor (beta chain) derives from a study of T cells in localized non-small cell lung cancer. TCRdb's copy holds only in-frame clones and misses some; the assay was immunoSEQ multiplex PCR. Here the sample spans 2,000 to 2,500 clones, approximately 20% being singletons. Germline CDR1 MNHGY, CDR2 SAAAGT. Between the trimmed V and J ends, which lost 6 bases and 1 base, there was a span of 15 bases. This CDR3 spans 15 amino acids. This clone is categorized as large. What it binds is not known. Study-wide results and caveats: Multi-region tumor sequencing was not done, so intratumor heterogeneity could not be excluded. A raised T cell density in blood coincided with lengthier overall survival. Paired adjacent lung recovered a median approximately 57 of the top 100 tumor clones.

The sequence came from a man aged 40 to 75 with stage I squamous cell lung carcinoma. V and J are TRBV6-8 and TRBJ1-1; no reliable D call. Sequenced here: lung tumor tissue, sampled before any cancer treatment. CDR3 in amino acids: CASSKPGLPNTEAFF. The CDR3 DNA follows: TGTGCCAGCAGCAAACCCGGGCTACCGAACACTGAAGCTTTCTTT.